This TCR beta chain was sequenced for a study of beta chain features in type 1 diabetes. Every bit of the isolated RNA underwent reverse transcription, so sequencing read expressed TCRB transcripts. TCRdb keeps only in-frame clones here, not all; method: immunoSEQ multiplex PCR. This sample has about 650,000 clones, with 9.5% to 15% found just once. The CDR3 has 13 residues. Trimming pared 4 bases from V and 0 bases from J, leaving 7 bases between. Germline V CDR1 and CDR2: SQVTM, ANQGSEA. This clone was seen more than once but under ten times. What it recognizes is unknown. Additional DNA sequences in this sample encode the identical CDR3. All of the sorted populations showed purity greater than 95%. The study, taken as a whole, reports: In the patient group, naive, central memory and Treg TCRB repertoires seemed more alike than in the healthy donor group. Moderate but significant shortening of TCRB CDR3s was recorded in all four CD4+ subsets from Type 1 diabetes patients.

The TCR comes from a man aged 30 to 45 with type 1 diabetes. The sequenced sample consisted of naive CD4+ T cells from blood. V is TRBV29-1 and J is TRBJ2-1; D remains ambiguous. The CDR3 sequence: CSVVRSSYNEQFF. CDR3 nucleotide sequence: TGCAGCGTTGTCAGAAGCTCCTACAATGAGCAGTTCTTC.